These T cell receptor beta chains were read from a single sample in a study of cytomegalovirus exposure and HLA in healthy donors. Generated by immunoSEQ multiplex PCR, the TCRdb table keeps only in-frame clones and is missing some. The table includes approximately 160,000 clones, 60% to 80% detected once. The sequenced material came from PBMCs. The source of these receptors is a male donor in good health and CMV-seronegative. CDR3s include the opening cysteine and the closing phenylalanine or tryptophan. A D gene is named only where the DNA matches it firmly. Clone size appears in some rows only: once, few, many, or a class for an expanded clone.

j_gene,v_gene,d_gene,abundance,CDR3aa,CDR3nt
TRBJ2-1,TRBV7-3,TRBD1,few,CASSSGQGFNEQFF,TGTGCCAGCAGCTCGGGACAGGGGTTCAATGAGCAGTTCTTC
TRBJ2-1,TRBV18,TRBD2,once,CASSTLAGANNEQFF,TGTGCCAGCTCAACCCTAGCGGGGGCTAACAATGAGCAGTTCTTC
TRBJ2-1,TRBV7-9,TRBD2,once,CASRLAGGNYNEQFF,TGTGCCAGCAGGCTAGCGGGAGGAAATTACAATGAGCAGTTCTTC
TRBJ1-4,TRBV14,.,few,CASSPRGTHEKLFF,TGTGCCAGCAGCCCAAGGGGAACCCATGAAAAACTGTTTTTT
TRBJ1-6,TRBV7-9,.,.,CASSSANSPLHF,TGTGCCAGCAGCTCTGCGAATTCACCCCTCCACTTT
TRBJ2-7,TRBV28,.,.,CASSPGITYEQYF,TGTGCCAGCAGCCCCGGGATAACGTACGAGCAGTACTTC
TRBJ2-3,TRBV5-1,TRBD2,.,CASGSGRPTDTQYF,TGCGCCAGCGGGAGCGGGAGACCCACAGATACGCAGTATTTT
TRBJ1-4,TRBV28,TRBD1,.,CASTKTGLGEKLFF,TGTGCCAGCACCAAGACAGGGTTAGGCGAAAAACTGTTTTTT
TRBJ1-1,TRBV19,.,.,CASSIRKGVGMNTEAFF,TGTGCCAGTAGTATAAGAAAGGGGGTAGGCATGAACACTGAAGCTTTCTTT
TRBJ1-6,TRBV4-3,.,.,CASSQGRDSPLHF,TGCGCCAGCAGCCAAGGCCGGGATTCACCCCTCCACTTT
TRBJ1-2,TRBV19,.,.,CASSPDTYGYTF,TGTGCCAGTAGTCCCGACACCTATGGCTACACCTTC
TRBJ2-5,TRBV2,.,once,CASSEGGGISRQETQYF,TGTGCCAGCAGTGAAGGTGGCGGGATTAGTAGGCAAGAGACCCAGTACTTC
TRBJ2-7,TRBV19,.,.,CASSMTGHSTYEQYF,TGTGCCAGTAGTATGACGGGACACTCTACCTACGAGCAGTACTTC
TRBJ2-5,TRBV15,.,.,CATSRVGRGPQETQYF,TGTGCCACCAGCAGAGTGGGGCGGGGCCCCCAAGAGACCCAGTACTTC
TRBJ2-3,TRBV5-1,TRBD2,once,CASSPLAGVTDTQYF,TGCGCCAGCAGCCCATTAGCGGGGGTCACAGATACGCAGTATTTT
TRBJ1-2,TRBV29-1,.,once,CSVLDTANYGYTF,TGCAGCGTCCTGGACACCGCTAACTATGGCTACACCTTC
TRBJ1-3,TRBV6-5,TRBD1,.,CASSARGTAGNTIYF,TGTGCCAGCAGCGCCAGAGGGACAGCTGGAAACACCATATATTTT
TRBJ2-1,TRBV27,TRBD2,.,CASRGHSGRALREQFF,TGTGCCAGCAGGGGCCATAGCGGGAGGGCCCTCAGGGAGCAGTTCTTC
TRBJ2-7,TRBV5-3,.,.,CARSLAEIEQYF,TGTGCCAGAAGCTTGGCCGAGATCGAGCAGTACTTC
TRBJ2-5,TRBV5-1,.,.,CASSLEQEETQYF,TGCGCCAGCAGCTTGGAACAGGAAGAGACCCAGTACTTC
TRBJ1-1,TRBV6-5,.,.,CASSSTELPGTEAFF,TGTGCCAGCAGTTCCACCGAATTGCCAGGCACTGAAGCTTTCTTT
TRBJ2-7,TRBV5-4,TRBD1,once,CASSVGQGASEQYF,TGTGCCAGCAGCGTGGGACAGGGGGCGAGCGAGCAGTACTTC
TRBJ2-1,TRBV6-5,.,.,CASSYGSSHEQFF,TGTGCCAGCAGTTACGGGAGTTCGCATGAGCAGTTCTTC
TRBJ2-2,TRBV18,TRBD1,.,CASSPFTGADTGELFF,TGTGCCAGCTCACCATTCACAGGGGCCGACACCGGGGAGCTGTTTTTT
TRBJ2-3,TRBV6-1,TRBD2,.,CASRGLPMNTQYF,TGTGCCAGCCGGGGACTACCCATGAATACGCAGTATTTT
TRBJ1-2,TRBV6-5,.,.,CASSYSGGLGGYTF,TGTGCCAGCAGTTACTCCGGGGGGCTGGGTGGCTACACCTTC
TRBJ2-7,TRBV30,TRBD1,.,CAWTQGAWEQYF,TGTGCCTGGACACAGGGGGCCTGGGAGCAGTACTTC
TRBJ1-1,TRBV5-1,TRBD1,once,CASSLSSGTGREAFF,TGCGCCAGCAGCCTCTCATCCGGGACAGGGAGGGAAGCTTTCTTT
TRBJ2-4,TRBV4-3,TRBD2,once,CASSSWGGSKSIQCF,TGCGCCAGCAGCTCTTGGGGCGGGAGTAAGAGCATTCAGTGCTTC
TRBJ2-1,TRBV27,TRBD2,.,CASSLGASGREINEQFF,TGTGCCAGCAGTTTGGGAGCTAGCGGGAGGGAAATCAATGAGCAGTTCTTC
TRBJ2-3,TRBV9,.,.,CASSVRGSTDTQYF,TGTGCCAGCAGCGTAAGAGGGAGCACAGATACGCAGTATTTT
TRBJ2-5,TRBV5-1,TRBD1,.,CASRKLSGQGTSGIGTQYF,TGCGCCAGCAGAAAGCTATCGGGACAGGGAACTTCAGGGATAGGGACCCAGTACTTC
TRBJ1-2,TRBV10-3,TRBD1,.,CAISGPFGRGLFFYGYTF,TGTGCCATCAGTGGTCCCTTCGGCAGGGGGCTGTTCTTCTATGGCTACACCTTC
TRBJ2-5,TRBV5-6,.,few,CASSLVSDQETQYF,TGTGCCAGCAGCTTGGTCTCAGATCAAGAGACCCAGTACTTC
TRBJ2-3,TRBV2,TRBD2,.,CASSGGGGSTDTQYF,TGTGCCAGCAGTGGCGGCGGGGGTAGCACAGATACGCAGTATTTT
TRBJ1-4,TRBV5-1,.,.,CASSLLGGTTNEKLFF,TGCGCCAGCAGCTTGTTGGGGGGGACAACTAATGAAAAACTGTTTTTT
TRBJ2-7,TRBV5-1,TRBD1,.,CASRDLTGPSYEQYF,TGCGCCAGCAGAGACTTGACAGGGCCCTCCTACGAGCAGTACTTC
TRBJ1-5,TRBV9,.,.,CASSATQGSQPQHF,TGTGCCAGCAGCGCGACACAGGGTTCGCAGCCCCAGCATTTT
TRBJ2-1,TRBV27,TRBD2,.,CASSSLAGLYNEQFF,TGTGCCAGCAGTTCTCTAGCGGGTTTGTACAATGAGCAGTTCTTC
TRBJ1-2,TRBV5-6,.,.,CASSLINEYGYTF,TGTGCCAGCAGCTTGATTAATGAGTATGGCTACACCTTC
TRBJ1-4,TRBV18,TRBD1,.,CASSPPGTGGVGEKLFF,TGTGCCAGCTCACCTCCCGGGACAGGGGGGGTAGGAGAAAAACTGTTTTTT
TRBJ2-7,TRBV2,.,.,CASSEASTLSEQYF,TGTGCCAGCAGTGAAGCCTCAACTCTAAGCGAGCAGTACTTC
TRBJ1-1,TRBV10-3,.,.,CAISESLREGAEAFF,TGTGCCATCAGTGAGTCTTTAAGGGAGGGGGCTGAAGCTTTCTTT
TRBJ2-7,TRBV9,TRBD1,.,CASSVGPGQGSYEQYF,TGTGCCAGCAGCGTAGGGCCTGGACAGGGCTCCTACGAGCAGTACTTC
TRBJ2-7,TRBV7-3,TRBD2,.,CASSLKGLASEQYF,TGTGCCAGCAGCTTAAAGGGACTAGCGAGCGAGCAGTACTTC
TRBJ1-1,TRBV7-8,TRBD1,.,CASSFGQGTEAFF,TGTGCCAGCAGCTTCGGACAGGGGACTGAAGCTTTCTTT
TRBJ1-4,TRBV9,TRBD1,few,CASSAGTATNEKLFF,TGTGCCAGCAGCGCAGGGACAGCAACTAATGAAAAACTGTTTTTT
TRBJ1-6,TRBV5-6,TRBD1,.,CASSYWTGTNNSPLHF,TGTGCCAGCAGCTACTGGACAGGGACGAACAATTCACCCCTCCACTTT